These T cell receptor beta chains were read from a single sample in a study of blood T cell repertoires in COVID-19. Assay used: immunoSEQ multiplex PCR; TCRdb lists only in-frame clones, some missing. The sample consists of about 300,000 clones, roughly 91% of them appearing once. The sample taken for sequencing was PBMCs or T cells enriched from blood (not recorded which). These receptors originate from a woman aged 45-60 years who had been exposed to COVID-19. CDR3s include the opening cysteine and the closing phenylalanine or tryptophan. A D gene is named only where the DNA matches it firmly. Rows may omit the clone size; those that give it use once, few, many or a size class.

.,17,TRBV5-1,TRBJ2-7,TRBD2,TGCGCCAGCAGCCTGGGCTCAGCGGGGGGGCTTTCTTACGAGCAGTACTTC,CASSLGSAGGLSYEQYF
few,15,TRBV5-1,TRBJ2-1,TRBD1,TGCGCCAGCAGCAATGACAGGGGGCCGAGGAATGAGCAGTTCTTC,CASSNDRGPRNEQFF
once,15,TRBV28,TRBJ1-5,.,TGTGCCAGCAGTTTACTCCAACTCGGTGGTCAGCCCCAGCATTTT,CASSLLQLGGQPQHF
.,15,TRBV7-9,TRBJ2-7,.,TGTGCCAGCAGCGCAACACGGGGATCAGGCTACGAGCAGTACTTC,CASSATRGSGYEQYF
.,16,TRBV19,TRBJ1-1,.,TGTGCCAGTAGTATGTTAGACAGCCCAGTGAACACTGAAGCTTTCTTT,CASSMLDSPVNTEAFF
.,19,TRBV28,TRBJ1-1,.,TGTGCCAGCAGAACCTCCCCCCAGGGCCGCCAAATCATGAACACTGAAGCTTTCTTT,CASRTSPQGRQIMNTEAFF
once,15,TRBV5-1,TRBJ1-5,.,TGCGCCAGCAGCTTTGACGGGGGTAGCAATCAGCCCCAGCATTTT,CASSFDGGSNQPQHF
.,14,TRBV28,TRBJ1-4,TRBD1,TGTGCCACGACGCAATCAGGGGGCTATGAAAAACTGTTTTTT,CATTQSGGYEKLFF
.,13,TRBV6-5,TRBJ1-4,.,TGTGCCAGCAGCTGGACAGATAATGAAAAACTGTTTTTT,CASSWTDNEKLFF
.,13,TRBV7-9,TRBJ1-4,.,TGTGCCAGCAGCTTACTCCCCAATGAAAAACTGTTTTTT,CASSLLPNEKLFF
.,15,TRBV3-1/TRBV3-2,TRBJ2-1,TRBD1,TGTGCCAGCAGCAACCGGGACAGGGGGCATGATGAGCAGTTCTTC,CASSNRDRGHDEQFF
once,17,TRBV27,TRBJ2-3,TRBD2,TGTGCCAGCAACTCAACCGCGGCAGCGGGGGCGTCAGATACGCAGTATTTT,CASNSTAAAGASDTQYF
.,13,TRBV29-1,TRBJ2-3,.,TGCAGCGTTGAAAGGCAGGGTATAGATACGCAGTATTTT,CSVERQGIDTQYF
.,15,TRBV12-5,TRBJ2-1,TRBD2,TGTGCTAGTGGTTTGCAGACTAGCGGGGGGGGCGAGCAGTTCTTC,CASGLQTSGGGEQFF
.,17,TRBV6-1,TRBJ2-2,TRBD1,TGTGCCAGCAGTGAAGGGTATGGGACAGGGAACACCGGGGAGCTGTTTTTT,CASSEGYGTGNTGELFF
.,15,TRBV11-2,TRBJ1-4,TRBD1,TGTGCCAGCAGTTCCTCAGGGGGCGCAAGGGGAAAACTGTTTTTT,CASSSSGGARGKLFF
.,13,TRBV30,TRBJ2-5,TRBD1,TGTGCCGTAGGGACAGCCGGGGCACAGACCCAGTACTTC,CAVGTAGAQTQYF
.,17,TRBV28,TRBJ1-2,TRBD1,TGTGCCAGCAGAAAAATACACCGCGACAGGGTGAACTATGGCTACACCTTC,CASRKIHRDRVNYGYTF
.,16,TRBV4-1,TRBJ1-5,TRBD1,TGCGCCAGCAGCCTCAAAGACAGGGAGGGCAATCAGCCCCAGCATTTT,CASSLKDREGNQPQHF
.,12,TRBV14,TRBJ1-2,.,TGTGCCAGCAGCCGTACAGGATATGGCTACACCTTC,CASSRTGYGYTF
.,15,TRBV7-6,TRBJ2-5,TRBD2,TGTGCCAGCAGCTTAGCGCGCGGGGGAGGAGAGACCCAGTACTTC,CASSLARGGGETQYF
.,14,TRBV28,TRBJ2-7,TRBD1,TGTGCCAGCAGCCATCGACAGGGGCGGTACGAGCAGTACTTC,CASSHRQGRYEQYF
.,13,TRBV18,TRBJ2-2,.,TGTGCCAGCTCATCGGGTCCACCCGGGGAGCTGTTTTTT,CASSSGPPGELFF
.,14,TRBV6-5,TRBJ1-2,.,TGTGCCAGCAGTTTGGGACTGTCGAAATATGGCTACACCTTC,CASSLGLSKYGYTF
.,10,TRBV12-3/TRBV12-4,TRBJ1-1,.,TGTGCCAGCAGTCAGGGATCAGCTTTCTTT,CASSQGSAFF
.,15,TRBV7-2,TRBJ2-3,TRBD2,TGTGCCAGCAGCTTAGACAGACTAGCAGCAGATACGCAGTATTTT,CASSLDRLAADTQYF
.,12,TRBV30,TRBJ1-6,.,TGTGCCTGGAGTCCCCCCGGGTCACCCCTCCACTTT,CAWSPPGSPLHF
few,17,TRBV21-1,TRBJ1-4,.,TGTGCCAGCAGCACCGACCTCGGGGTTACAACTAATGAAAAACTGTTTTTT,CASSTDLGVTTNEKLFF
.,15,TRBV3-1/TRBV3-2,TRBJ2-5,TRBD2,TGTGCCAGCAGCCAAGGACTAGCGGGGAGAGAGACCCAGTACTTC,CASSQGLAGRETQYF
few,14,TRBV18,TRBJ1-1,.,TGTGCCAGCTCACCCGGACTTATGAACACTGAAGCTTTCTTT,CASSPGLMNTEAFF
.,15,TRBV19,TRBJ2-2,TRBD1,TGTGCCAGTAGTCTCCTGGACAGGGTCGCCGGGGAGCTGTTTTTT,CASSLLDRVAGELFF
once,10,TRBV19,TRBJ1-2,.,TGTGCCAGTGGTCAGGTGGGCTACACCTTC,CASGQVGYTF
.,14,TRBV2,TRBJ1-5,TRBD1,TGTGCCAGCAGGGGAGGGACAGGAGGCCAGCCCCAGCATTTT,CASRGGTGGQPQHF
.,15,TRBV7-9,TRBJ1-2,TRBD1,TGTGCCAGCAGCTTAGTTACAGGGGTAGCCTATGGCTACACCTTC,CASSLVTGVAYGYTF
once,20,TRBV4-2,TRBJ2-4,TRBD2,TGTGCCAGCAGCGACATAGCGGGGGGAGCGGGGGGATTAGCCAAAAACATTCAGTACTTC,CASSDIAGGAGGLAKNIQYF
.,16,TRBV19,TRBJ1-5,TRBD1,TGTGCCAGTAACCCAGGGGGTTATCGAAGCAATCAGCCCCAGCATTTT,CASNPGGYRSNQPQHF
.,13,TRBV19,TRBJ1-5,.,TGTGCCAGTAGACAGGGTGGAGATCAGCCCCAGCATTTT,CASRQGGDQPQHF
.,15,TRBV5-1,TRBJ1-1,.,TGCGCCAGCAGCGAGACGGACAGACAGAACACTGAAGCTTTCTTT,CASSETDRQNTEAFF
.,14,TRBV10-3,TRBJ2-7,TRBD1,TGTGCCGTAACAGGGGGCCCAATAACCTACGAGCAGTACTTC,CAVTGGPITYEQYF
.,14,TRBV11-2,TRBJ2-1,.,TGTGCCAGCAGCTTATGGGGGGTCTACAATGAGCAGTTCTTC,CASSLWGVYNEQFF
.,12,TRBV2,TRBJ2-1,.,TGTGCCAGCAGTTTATCGGGGTATGAGCAGTTCTTC,CASSLSGYEQFF
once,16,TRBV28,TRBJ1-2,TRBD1,TGTGCCAGCAGTGGGGGACAGGGAGTAGTTAACTATGGCTACACCTTC,CASSGGQGVVNYGYTF